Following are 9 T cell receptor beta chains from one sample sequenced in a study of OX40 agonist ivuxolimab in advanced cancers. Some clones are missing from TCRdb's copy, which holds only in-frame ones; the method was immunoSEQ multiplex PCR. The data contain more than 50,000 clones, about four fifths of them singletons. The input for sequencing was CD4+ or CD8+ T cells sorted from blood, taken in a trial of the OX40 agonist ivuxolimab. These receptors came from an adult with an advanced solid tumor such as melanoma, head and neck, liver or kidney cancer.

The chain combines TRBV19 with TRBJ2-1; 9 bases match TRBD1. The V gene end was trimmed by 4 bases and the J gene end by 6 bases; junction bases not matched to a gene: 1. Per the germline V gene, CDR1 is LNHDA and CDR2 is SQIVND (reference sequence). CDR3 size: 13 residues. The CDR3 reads CASSRDRANEQFF. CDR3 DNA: TGTGCCAGTAGTAGGGACAGGGCCAATGAGCAGTTCTTC.

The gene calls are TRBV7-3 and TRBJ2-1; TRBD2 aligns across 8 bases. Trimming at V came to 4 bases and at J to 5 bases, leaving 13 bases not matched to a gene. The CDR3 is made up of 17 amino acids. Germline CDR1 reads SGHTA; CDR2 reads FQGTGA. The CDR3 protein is CASSSRVGSGGHNEQFF. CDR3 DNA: TGTGCCAGCAGCTCTAGGGTGGGGAGCGGGGGACACAATGAGCAGTTCTTC.

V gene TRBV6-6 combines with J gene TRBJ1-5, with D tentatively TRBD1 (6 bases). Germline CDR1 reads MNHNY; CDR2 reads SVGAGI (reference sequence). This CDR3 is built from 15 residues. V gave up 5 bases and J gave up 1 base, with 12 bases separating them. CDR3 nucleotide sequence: TGTGCCAGCAGTCCCGTGAGGGGGAGCAATCAGCCCCAGCATTTT. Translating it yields CASSPVRGSNQPQHF.

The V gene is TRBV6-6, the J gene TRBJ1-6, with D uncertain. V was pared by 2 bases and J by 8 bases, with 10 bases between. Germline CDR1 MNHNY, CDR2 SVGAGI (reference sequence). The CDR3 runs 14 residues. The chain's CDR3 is CASSYPGSHSPLHF. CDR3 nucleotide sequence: TGTGCCAGCAGTTACCCGGGCTCGCATTCACCCCTCCACTTT.

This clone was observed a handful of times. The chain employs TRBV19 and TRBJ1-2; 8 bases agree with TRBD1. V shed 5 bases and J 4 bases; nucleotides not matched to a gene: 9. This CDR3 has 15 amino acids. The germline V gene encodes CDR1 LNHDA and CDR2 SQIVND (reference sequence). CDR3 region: CASSDRGTGGYGYTF. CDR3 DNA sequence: TGTGCCAGTAGTGACCGTGGAACAGGGGGCTATGGCTACACCTTC.

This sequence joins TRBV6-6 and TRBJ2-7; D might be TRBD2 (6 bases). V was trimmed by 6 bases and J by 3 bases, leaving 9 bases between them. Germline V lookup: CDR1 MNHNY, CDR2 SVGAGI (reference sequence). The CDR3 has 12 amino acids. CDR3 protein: CASSPSDYEQYF. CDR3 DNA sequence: TGTGCCAGCAGCCCTAGCGACTACGAGCAGTACTTC.

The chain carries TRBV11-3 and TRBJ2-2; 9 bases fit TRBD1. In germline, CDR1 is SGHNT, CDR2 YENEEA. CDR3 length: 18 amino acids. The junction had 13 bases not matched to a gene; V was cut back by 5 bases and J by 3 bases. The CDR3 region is CASSRRPPGQGDTGELFF. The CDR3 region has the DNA TGTGCCAGCAGCCGCCGTCCGCCGGGACAGGGTGACACCGGGGAGCTGTTTTTT.

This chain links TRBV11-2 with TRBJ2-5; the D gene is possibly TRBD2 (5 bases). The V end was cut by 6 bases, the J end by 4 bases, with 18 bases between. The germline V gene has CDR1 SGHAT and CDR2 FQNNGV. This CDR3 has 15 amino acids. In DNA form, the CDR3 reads TGTGCCAGCAGGACTACAGTTTTATCAGGAGAGACCCAGTACTTC. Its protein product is CASRTTVLSGETQYF.

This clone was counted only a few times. The CDR3 sequence: CASSGWERGGREQFF. CDR3 DNA sequence: TGTGCCAGCAGCGGCTGGGAGCGGGGGGGCAGGGAGCAGTTCTTC. The V call is TRBV28, the J call TRBJ2-1, with TRBD2 matching over 10 bases. CDR3 length: 15 residues. CDR1 is MDHEN, CDR2 SYDVKM, per germline. J gave up 10 bases and V 6 bases, and 12 bases lay outside the gene matches. The full variable domain, in which reference TRBV28 and TRBJ2-1 provide the parts outside the CDR3, is DVKVTQSSRYLVKRTGEKVFLECVQDMDHENMFWYRQDPGLGLRLIYFSYDVKMKEKGDIPEGYSVSREKKERFSLILESASTNQTSMYLCASSGWERGGREQFFGPGTRLTVL.